This T cell receptor beta chain was captured in a study of T cell repertoires in cytomegalovirus infection. TCRdb used MiXCR to reprocess the reads, holding one entry per CDR3 protein. The top ten hold roughly 2.9% of the sample, which has about 740,000 distinct CDR3 sequences, less than 40% seen once. This clonotype has a single count. What it recognizes is unknown. This may come from a read error, since a much larger clone is one base off. Study results and limitations: Dominating the ex vivo response were HLA-C-restricted CMV-specific TCR beta clonotypes.

This clonotype was sampled from a human donor in good health (CMV status not recorded). Some clones in this sample may be carry-over from other donors' samples. The sequenced sample consisted of PBMCs.

Here the CDR3 reads CASSIWRDTEAFF. The DNA for the CDR3 is TGTGCCAGTAGTATTTGGCGGGACACTGAAGCTTTCTTT. The chain couples TRBV19 to TRBJ1-1; D ambiguous. This CDR3 contains 13 residues. The germline V and J ends were trimmed by 3 bases and 3 bases, with 8 bases remaining between them. Germline-derived CDR1 and CDR2 are LNHDA and SQIVND (reference sequence).